This T cell receptor beta chain was found in a study of T-cell memory formation after mild COVID-19. Turning to the study itself: In these data, TCR clusters were largely donor specific.

This clonotype was detected only a few times. Its antigen is undetermined. The study's findings and limits: CM and EM subsets held most contracting CD4+ clones; EMRA held CD8+ ones. Whether second-wave clones peaking at day 37 were SARS-CoV-2 specific went unconfirmed.

TCRdb independently ran MiXCR on the 5' RACE reads; one entry per CDR3 protein. The table has around 300,000 distinct CDR3 sequences, around 8% seen once; the top ten hold less than 25%. Germline trimming cut 5 bases from V and 5 bases from J; bases unmatched to any gene: 8. CDR3 size: 14 residues. Germline CDR1 is MDHEN and CDR2 is SYDVKM. V and J are TRBV28 and TRBJ2-5; TRBD1 agrees at 7 bases. This clonotype was sampled from a young man who had mild COVID-19 (a few samples of this study predate the infection). Cell type and time point are not known. Sequenced material: PBMCs or a T cell subset sorted from them (not recorded which). The CDR3 is CASSGGQSGETQYF. The CDR3 DNA reads TGTGCCAGCAGTGGGGGACAGTCTGGGGAGACCCAGTACTTC.